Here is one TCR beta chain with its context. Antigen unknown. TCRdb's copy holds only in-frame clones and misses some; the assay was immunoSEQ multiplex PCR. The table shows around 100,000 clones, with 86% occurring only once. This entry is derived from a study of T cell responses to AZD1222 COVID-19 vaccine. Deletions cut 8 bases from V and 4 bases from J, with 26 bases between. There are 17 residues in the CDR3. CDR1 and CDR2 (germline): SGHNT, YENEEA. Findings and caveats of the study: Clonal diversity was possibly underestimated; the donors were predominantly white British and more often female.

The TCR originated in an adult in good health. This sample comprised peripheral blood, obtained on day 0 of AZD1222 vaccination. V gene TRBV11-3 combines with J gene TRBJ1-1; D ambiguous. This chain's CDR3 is CASPGGVDCWEATEAFF. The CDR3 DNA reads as TGTGCCAGCCCCGGTGGAGTCGACTGTTGGGAGGCCACTGAAGCTTTCTTT.